The sample holds a few counts of the clone carrying this T cell receptor beta chain. In germline, CDR1 is ENHRY, CDR2 SYGVKD. The CDR3 runs 16 residues. The V gene end was trimmed by 8 bases and the J gene end by 0 bases; junction bases not matched to a gene: 10. The data derive from a study of T-cell reconstitution after alpha-beta-depleted transplantation in children. Library preparation (for TCRbeta) was performed with unique molecular identifiers. TCRdb fed the PCR reads into MiXCR, producing one record per CDR3 protein. Counted here are 350,000 to 450,000 distinct CDR3 sequences, roughly 20% occurring once; the ten biggest clones make up less than 4.5%.

J is TRBJ2-7 and V is TRBV10-3; 10 bases are a match to TRBD2. The input for sequencing was PBMCs from the stem cell graft donor, taken from the stem cell graft. The sequence was obtained from a human donor who donated a stem cell graft to a child with acute myeloid leukemia. CDR3 amino acids: CAISRGLAEISYEQYF. In nucleotides, the CDR3 is TGTGCCATCTCCCGTGGACTAGCGGAGATCTCCTACGAGCAGTACTTC.